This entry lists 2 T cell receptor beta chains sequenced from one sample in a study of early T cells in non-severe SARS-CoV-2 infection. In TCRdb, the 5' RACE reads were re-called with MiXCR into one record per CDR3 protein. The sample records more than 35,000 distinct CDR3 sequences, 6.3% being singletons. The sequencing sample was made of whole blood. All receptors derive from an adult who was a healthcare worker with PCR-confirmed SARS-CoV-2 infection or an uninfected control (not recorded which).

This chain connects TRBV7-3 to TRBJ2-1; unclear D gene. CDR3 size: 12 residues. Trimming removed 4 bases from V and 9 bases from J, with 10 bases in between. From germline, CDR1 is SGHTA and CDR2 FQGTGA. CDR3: CASSSEVGEQFF. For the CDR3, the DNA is TGTGCCAGCAGCTCCGAAGTAGGTGAGCAGTTCTTC.

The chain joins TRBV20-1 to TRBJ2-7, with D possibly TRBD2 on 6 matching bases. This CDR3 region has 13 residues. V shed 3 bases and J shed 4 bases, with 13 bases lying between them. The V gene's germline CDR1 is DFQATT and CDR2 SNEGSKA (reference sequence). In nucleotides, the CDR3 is TGCAGTGCTAGTTTGGGCGGGGTGTACGAGCAGTACTTC. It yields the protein CSASLGGVYEQYF.